Detailed here is one TCR beta chain. The data stem from a study of blood T cell repertoires in COVID-19. Data came from immunoSEQ multiplex PCR; TCRdb stores just in-frame clones and leaves some out. The table shows 300,000 to 350,000 clones, with roughly 87% occurring only once. Germline V gene sequence: CDR1 SGHRS, CDR2 YFSETQ. The V segment lost 0 bases and the J segment 1 base; nucleotides outside the gene matches: 1. CDR3 length: 15 amino acids. The rearrangement uses TRBV5-1 and TRBJ2-1; 7 bases match TRBD1. The sample taken for sequencing was PBMCs or T cells enriched from blood (not recorded which). The clonotype was recovered from a woman aged 25 to 39 who had recovered from COVID-19. The CDR3 reads CASSLAGQSYNEQFF. The CDR3 nucleotides read TGCGCCAGCAGCTTGGCGGGACAGTCCTACAATGAGCAGTTCTTC. The full variable domain, completed using reference TRBV5-1 and TRBJ2-1, is KAGVTQTPRYLIKTRGQQVTLSCSPISGHRSVSWYQQTPGQGLQFLFEYFSETQRNKGNFPGRFSGRQFSNSRSEMNVSTLELGDSALYLCASSLAGQSYNEQFFGPGTRLTVL.